The 29 T cell receptor beta chains reported below all come from one sample, sequenced in a study of cytomegalovirus exposure and HLA in healthy donors. Amplification used 60 Vbeta primers and 13 Jbeta primers. The table came from immunoSEQ multiplex PCR; TCRdb's copy has only in-frame clones and leaves some out. This sample carries 150,000 to 200,000 clones, about 74% of them seen once, and the ten largest clones take more than 3%. Sequenced sample: PBMCs. All receptors come from a male donor in good health and CMV-seronegative.

This sequence joins TRBV6-4 and TRBJ2-1, with TRBD1 identical over 8 bases. The CDR3 spans 15 residues. Germline V lookup: CDR1 MRHNA, CDR2 SNTAGT. With V trimmed by 3 bases and J by 6 bases, 7 bases remained unmatched. CDR3 DNA sequence: TGTGCCAGCAGTGAACCGGGACAGGCTCCCAATGAGCAGTTCTTC. Protein sequence: CASSEPGQAPNEQFF.

Sample share makes this clone medium-sized. This chain joins TRBV4-3 and TRBJ1-4; 10 nucleotides agree with TRBD1. The CDR3 extends over 17 amino acids. V was clipped by 3 bases and J by 2 bases; unmatched bases: 6. In germline, CDR1 is LGHNA, CDR2 YSLEER. The CDR3: CASSHGTGDGTNEKLFF. The CDR3 DNA sequence: TGCGCCAGCAGCCACGGGACAGGGGATGGCACTAATGAAAAACTGTTTTTT.

The V call is TRBV2, the J call TRBJ1-2; D is unresolved. Germline V lookup: CDR1 SNHLY, CDR2 FYNNEI. The V end lost 2 bases, the J end lost 4 bases, and 17 bases lay between the germline ends. The CDR3 runs to 16 residues. CDR3 coding DNA: TGTGCCAGCAGTGAATGGGCCGAGCCCCCCCGCTATGGCTACACCTTC. It is translated as CASSEWAEPPRYGYTF.

The genes are TRBV5-1 and TRBJ2-5; the D gene is possibly TRBD2 (5 bases). The CDR3 is made up of 12 amino acids. Germline V CDR1 and CDR2: SGHRS, YFSETQ. Trimming left V 6 bases short and J 3 bases short, with 9 bases between. CDR3 amino acids: CASTYGEETQYF. The CDR3 DNA sequence: TGCGCCAGCACCTACGGGGAAGAGACCCAGTACTTC.

The rearrangement uses TRBV27 and TRBJ1-6, with D possibly being TRBD1 (5 bases). The CDR3 sequence is 14 residues long. V dropped 2 bases and J dropped 7 bases, with 9 bases sitting between them. Germline V gene sequence: CDR1 MNHEY, CDR2 SMNVEV (reference sequence). The CDR3 spells CASSLIGGNSPLHF. The CDR3 nucleotides read TGTGCCAGCAGTTTAATCGGGGGGAATTCACCCCTCCACTTT.

This chain connects TRBV27 to TRBJ1-1; 8 nucleotides align to TRBD1. J lost 0 bases, V lost 5 bases, and 8 bases had no gene match. The CDR3 contains 16 residues. Per germline, CDR1 MNHEY and CDR2 SMNVEV (reference sequence). CDR3 bases: TGTGCCAGCAGTCCAAGACAGGGGTCAATGAACACTGAAGCTTTCTTT. Its translation: CASSPRQGSMNTEAFF.

V usage is TRBV2 and J usage is TRBJ2-2; 13 bases are shared with TRBD2. In germline, CDR1 is SNHLY, CDR2 FYNNEI. The V and J ends lost 8 bases and 8 bases, in that order; junction bases with no gene match: 5. The CDR3 spans 14 residues. CDR3 coding DNA: TGTGCCAGCCGCGGACTAGCGGGAGTAGGGGAGCTGTTTTTT. Amino acids: CASRGLAGVGELFF.

V gene TRBV7-3 combines with J gene TRBJ1-2; the D gene is possibly TRBD1 (6 bases). Per the germline V gene, CDR1 is SGHTA and CDR2 is FQGTGA. The CDR3 consists of 13 residues. The V and J ends lost 2 bases and 2 bases respectively, with 6 bases between them. CDR3 DNA: TGTGCCAGCAGCTTACAGGGGAACTATGGCTACACCTTC. It is translated as CASSLQGNYGYTF.

The chain joins TRBV7-2 to TRBJ1-5; no reliable D call. The V end lost 5 bases, the J end lost 0 bases, and 8 bases lay between the germline ends. Per germline, CDR1 SGHTA and CDR2 FQGNSA. This CDR3 spans 14 amino acids. The CDR3 DNA reads TGTGCCAGCAGCGGAGGGAATAGCAATCAGCCCCAGCATTTT. It codes for CASSGGNSNQPQHF.

The V call is TRBV29-1, the J call TRBJ2-2, with TRBD2 identical over 10 bases. This CDR3 contains 15 residues. V lost 6 bases, J lost 0 bases, and 4 bases stayed unmatched. Per the germline V gene, CDR1 is SQVTM and CDR2 is ANQGSEA. In nucleotides, the CDR3 is TGCAGCGTCTTAGCGGGAGGTACGAACACCGGGGAGCTGTTTTTT. Amino acids: CSVLAGGTNTGELFF.

The chain combines TRBV6-5 with TRBJ1-1, with 7 bases aligning to TRBD1. This CDR3 spans 13 amino acids. V lost 5 bases and J lost 4; bases outside the gene matches: 4. The germline gives CDR1 MNHEY, CDR2 SVGAGI. The DNA of the CDR3 is TGTGCCAGCAGTGCAGGGGGAGTCACTGAAGCTTTCTTT. It is translated as CASSAGGVTEAFF.

The chain carries TRBV7-3 and TRBJ2-1; possibly TRBD1 for D (6 bases). The V gene's germline CDR1 is SGHTA and CDR2 FQGTGA. With 4 bases removed from V and 10 bases from J, the gap between germline ends came to 8 bases. CDR3 length: 11 residues. DNA of the CDR3: TGTGCCAGCAGCTACGGGACAGAGCAGTTCTTC. Amino acid sequence: CASSYGTEQFF.

For this clone: One end of the junction does not line up with germline, which may come from a read error. The chain links TRBV6-1 to TRBJ1-2, with TRBD1 as a possible D gene (5 bases). CDR3 length: 15 amino acids. Germline assignment: CDR1 MNHNS and CDR2 SASEGT. CDR3 DNA sequence: TGTGCCAGCGGTGAATTAGGTGGGGGGGTGGGTGGCTACACCTTC. Amino acid sequence: CASGELGGGVGGYTF.

The genes are TRBV2 and TRBJ2-2, with 10 positions matching TRBD2. V gave up 8 bases and J gave up 9 bases; unmatched junction bases: 6. Germline V gives CDR1 SNHLY, CDR2 FYNNEI. CDR3 size: 13 residues. CDR3 sequence (DNA): TGTGCCAGCCAGCGGGAGGGAACCCGGGAGCTGTTTTTT. This translates into CASQREGTRELFF.

The V gene is TRBV6-1, the J gene TRBJ2-1; TRBD1 matches at 7 bases. CDR3 size: 14 residues. Per germline, CDR1 MNHNS and CDR2 SASEGT. V shed 8 bases and J 9 bases; nucleotides not matched to a gene: 13. The CDR3 region is CASLETGRVGEQFF. The CDR3 nucleotides are TGTGCCAGCCTTGAGACAGGGCGGGTTGGTGAGCAGTTCTTC.

The chain joins TRBV28 to TRBJ1-5; 7 bases are shared with TRBD1. The CDR3 has 14 residues. The germline gives CDR1 MDHEN, CDR2 SYDVKM. V gave up 7 bases and J gave up 1 base; unmatched junction bases: 4. The CDR3 DNA reads as TGTGCCAGCACCCCGACAGGGAGCAATCAGCCCCAGCATTTT. Translated: CASTPTGSNQPQHF. The variable domain in full, completed from reference TRBV28 and TRBJ1-5, reads DVKVTQSSRYLVKRTGEKVFLECVQDMDHENMFWYRQDPGLGLRLIYFSYDVKMKEKGDIPEGYSVSREKKERFSLILESASTNQTSMYLCASTPTGSNQPQHFGDGTRLSIL.

V is TRBV5-1 and J is TRBJ2-3; 7 nucleotides match TRBD2. Germline loops: CDR1 SGHRS, CDR2 YFSETQ. Losses at the gene ends were 4 bases for V and 2 bases for J; bases not matched to a gene: 7. This CDR3 spans 15 amino acids. CDR3 protein: CASSRSGINTDTQYF. CDR3 nucleotides: TGCGCCAGCAGCCGGAGCGGGATCAACACAGATACGCAGTATTTT.

The V and J genes are TRBV2 and TRBJ2-7; TRBD1 matches at 10 bases. The CDR3 spans 15 residues. Germline assignment: CDR1 SNHLY and CDR2 FYNNEI. Trimming removed 9 bases from V and 4 bases from J; junction bases left unmatched: 12. The CDR3 loop reads CARSSSSGQGYEQYF. CDR3 coding DNA: TGTGCCAGATCGTCTTCCTCGGGACAGGGGTACGAGCAGTACTTC. Variable domain in full (rest from reference TRBV2 and TRBJ2-7): EPEVTQTPSHQVTQMGQEVILRCVPISNHLYFYWYRQILGQKVEFLVSFYNNEISEKSEIFDDQFSVERPDGSNFTLKIRSTKLEDSAMYFCARSSSSGQGYEQYFGPGTRLTVT.

This clone turned up a few times. V usage is TRBV10-3 and J usage is TRBJ2-2, with 9 bases lining up with TRBD2. The V and J ends lost 10 bases and 3 bases, in that order; junction bases with no gene match: 6. The CDR3 spans 14 residues. Germline V gene data show CDR1 as ENHRY and CDR2 as SYGVKD. The CDR3 protein is CANRLAEDTGELFF. The CDR3 DNA follows: TGTGCCAACAGACTAGCGGAGGACACCGGGGAGCTGTTTTTT.

The chain carries TRBV5-1 and TRBJ1-1; tentative D call: TRBD1 (6 bases). Germline V gene sequence: CDR1 SGHRS, CDR2 YFSETQ. V was shortened by 0 bases and J by 0 bases, with 12 bases between the two germline ends. The CDR3 totals 16 residues. In nucleotides, the CDR3 is TGCGCCAGCAGCTTGGTAGGGCGGGGGCTGAACACTGAAGCTTTCTTT. Its protein is CASSLVGRGLNTEAFF.

The rearrangement links TRBV7-9 to TRBJ2-7; 12 bases fit TRBD2. Unmatched junction bases numbered 2, after V lost 3 bases and J lost 2 bases. This CDR3 spans 15 amino acids. Germline loops: CDR1 SEHNR, CDR2 FQNEAQ (reference sequence). The CDR3 DNA reads as TGTGCCAGCAGCTTGACTAGCGGGGGAACCTACGAGCAGTACTTC. Translating it yields CASSLTSGGTYEQYF.

This clone was seen a handful of times. The rearrangement joins TRBV27 to TRBJ2-7; perhaps TRBD1 as D (6 bases). V was cut by 6 bases and J by 4 bases, with 7 bases left in between. CDR3 size: 11 residues. CDR1 is MNHEY, CDR2 SMNVEV, per germline (reference sequence). The CDR3 protein is CASSRGYEQYF. The CDR3 DNA reads TGTGCCAGCAGCAGGGGTTACGAGCAGTACTTC.

The rearrangement uses TRBV7-6 and TRBJ1-2; TRBD1 matches at 10 bases. This CDR3 is 15 amino acids long. CDR1 SGHVS and CDR2 FNYEAQ come from the germline V gene. Trimming cost V 1 base and J 6 bases; bases outside gene matches: 5. Written as DNA, the CDR3 is TGTGCCAGCAGCTTAGTATCCGGGACAGGGGATGGCTACACCTTC. Protein: CASSLVSGTGDGYTF.

The chain combines TRBV9 with TRBJ1-3; D is perhaps TRBD1 (5 bases). Trimming shortened V by 6 bases and J by 2 bases, and 15 bases separated the two germline ends. The CDR3 sequence is 15 residues long. The V gene's germline CDR1 is SGDLS and CDR2 YYNGEE. CDR3 amino acids: CASTRGGGTGNTIYF. As DNA, the CDR3 is TGTGCCAGCACTCGGGGCGGGGGAACTGGAAACACCATATATTTT.

The rearrangement links TRBV9 to TRBJ1-1; D call uncertain. Germline V CDR1 and CDR2: SGDLS, YYNGEE. V was shortened by 4 bases and J by 7 bases, with 11 bases between the two germline ends. CDR3 length equals 12 residues. CDR3: CASSPRSGEAFF. CDR3 in DNA: TGTGCCAGCAGCCCCCGGTCTGGTGAAGCTTTCTTT.

The V and J genes are TRBV7-9 and TRBJ2-7, with D possibly being TRBD1 (6 bases). Trimming took 3 bases from V and 3 from J, leaving 12 bases between them. The CDR3 runs to 14 residues. Per the germline V gene, CDR1 is SEHNR and CDR2 is FQNEAQ (reference sequence). The CDR3 loop reads CASSLQGPFYEQYF. The CDR3 DNA is TGTGCCAGCAGCTTGCAGGGGCCCTTCTACGAGCAGTACTTC.

The CDR3 DNA sequence: TGTGCCAGCAGCTGGGGACTAGCGGGAGGGGAGCAGTTCTTC. As protein: CASSWGLAGGEQFF. The chain carries TRBV5-4 and TRBJ2-1, with TRBD2 matching 16 bases. The ends lost 3 bases at V and 10 bases at J; junction bases unmatched: 1. Germline V gene lookup returns CDR1 SGHNT and CDR2 YYREEE (reference sequence). The CDR3 is 14 residues long.

V usage is TRBV28 and J usage is TRBJ1-4; D is unclear. The CDR3 covers 15 residues. Deletions cut 3 bases from V and 4 bases from J, with 12 bases between. Germline V gene sequence: CDR1 MDHEN, CDR2 SYDVKM. DNA of the CDR3: TGTGCCAGCAGTTTCCCGACACGCTATAATGAAAAACTGTTTTTT. It codes for CASSFPTRYNEKLFF.

The V call is TRBV2, the J call TRBJ2-3, with TRBD2 matching over 11 bases. V shed 4 bases and J 4 bases; nucleotides not matched to a gene: 4. CDR3 size: 15 residues. The germline gives CDR1 SNHLY, CDR2 FYNNEI. The CDR3 coding sequence is TGTGCCAGCAGTGGACTAGCGGGAATTTCAGATACGCAGTATTTT. Translating it yields CASSGLAGISDTQYF.